The source of this T cell receptor beta chain is a study of a mutant IDH1 vaccine in newly diagnosed glioma (dated by TCRdb to about 2021). At the level of the whole study: Vaccination was initiated 4-6 weeks after radiotherapy alone, or concurrently with temozolomide cycles in the chemotherapy-containing groups. For exploratory analyses, longitudinal TCRB deep sequencing was carried out in roughly 23 treated patients wherever samples were available. Prior to enrollment, patients had been given standard therapy consisting of radiotherapy alone, temozolomide alone, or radiochemotherapy with temozolomide, with the combination given to most patients. Visit V12 was the week-35 safety follow-up and visit V13 was the week-47 end of study. The roughly 30 treated patients were approximately 62% male and around 38% female, with a mean age of roughly 42 years. Peripheral blood samples were drawn at six visits, namely V03 (baseline), V05, V07, V10, V12 and V13.

V loses 4 bases of germline sequence and J loses 1 base, and the interval between the two ends is 12 bases. From the cysteine through the phenylalanine, the CDR3 covers 15 amino acids. The only DNA kept is the CDR3, 45 bases in frame from the first base. CDR1 and CDR2 were assigned from the germline V gene as SGHRS and YFSETQ. The time point label corresponds to: week 47, end of study. A 20-mer mutant IDH1 peptide at 300 micrograms in Montanide made up each vaccine dose, which was injected subcutaneously together with topical imiquimod. Patients received eight vaccinations in weeks 1, 3, 5, 7, 11, 15, 19 and 23, corresponding to visits V03 through V10. Donors had newly diagnosed WHO grade 3 or 4 IDH1-mutant astrocytomas with loss of nuclear ATRX. The samples were drawn from NOA16, a multicentre, single-arm, open-label phase I trial in Germany that tested a mutant IDH1 peptide vaccine in humans for the first time. Genomic DNA for TCRB sequencing was extracted from EDTA blood using the DNeasy Blood and Tissue Kit.

Comment on this clone: The specificity of this receptor is unknown. No much larger clonotype is one base removed from it; base qualities were not supplied.

Study-level results and caveats: No apparent relationship was observed between pseudoprogression and alterations in the top peripheral T cell clonotypes detected by TCRB sequencing. Availability determined which PBMC samples were chosen for TCRB deep sequencing. Across multiple MHC alleles, vaccine-induced immune responses were seen in around 94% of patients. According to the authors, sample limitations meant that analyses of patient blood samples could not be reproduced.

The library was built by means of the immunoSEQ multiplex PCR assay. Following the manufacturer's protocol, the hsTCRB Kit was used to amplify rearranged TCR beta chain sequences. An Illumina MiSeq was used to sequence the TCRB libraries. The study's processing was this. Demultiplexing, trimming and gene mapping were performed with the kit vendor's proprietary platform. Here the immuneACCESS table is served through TCRdb, limited to in-frame sequences with V and J called. Missing clones are a known gap in these copies; in checked studies unresolved V genes cover under half, and the rest lacks a known reason. V, J and clone size reflect that table, while D and trimming were determined from the DNA. The sample table lists tens of thousands of clones, around 82% of them with a count of one. Approximately 19% of the sample lies in the top ten.

The V and J segments used are TRBV5-1 and TRBJ2-1, with the D gene not confidently named. The TCR sequence derives from a man aged 18 to 30 with glioma. Some clones in this sample may be carry-over from other donors' samples. Sequencing used PBMCs, obtained from a glioma patient whose treatment included an IDH1 peptide vaccine. The CDR3 protein is CASSSSRGSYNEQFF. The bases read TGCGCCAGCAGCAGCTCCAGAGGTTCCTACAATGAGCAGTTCTTC.